This T cell receptor (beta chain) was sequenced in a study of blood T cell repertoires in COVID-19. In the study overall: Researchers got acute and convalescent COVID-19 samples from the United States, Italy and Spain.

The method was immunoSEQ multiplex PCR; TCRdb's version includes in-frame clones alone and lacks a portion of them. Here the sample spans 30,000 to 40,000 clones, 88% being singletons. CDR1 SGHTA and CDR2 FQGTGA come from the germline V gene. Trimming took 7 bases from V and 7 from J, leaving 13 bases between them. The CDR3 is 13 amino acids. The chain combines TRBV7-3 with TRBJ2-2, with D tentatively TRBD2 (5 bases). Sequencing input: peripheral blood. This TCR derives from a human donor in a cohort sampled during active COVID-19. CDR3 bases: TGTGCCAGCAACCATGCCGCGGGCGGGGAGCTGTTTTTT. Protein sequence: CASNHAAGGELFF.